This is a list of T cell receptor beta chains from one sample in a study of low-dose radiotherapy and immunotherapy resistance in tumors. One entry per CDR3 protein, called by TCRdb with MiXCR from the reads. The repertoire includes 40,000 to 65,000 distinct CDR3 sequences, roughly 33% of them detected once, and roughly 8.2% sits in the top ten. Sequenced material: PBMCs, taken after low-dose radiotherapy plus immunotherapy. The receptors here all came from a male donor with rectosigmoid adenocarcinoma. CDR3s include the opening cysteine and the closing phenylalanine or tryptophan. The order of the fields is D gene, V gene, clone size, J gene, CDR3 length, CDR3 protein, CDR3 DNA. The D gene is left open where the match is weak. Not every row has a clone size; where given, it reads once, few, many or a size class.

>TRBD2|TRBV6-2/TRBV6-3|NA|TRBJ2-5|15
CASRLAGGRGETQYF
TGTGCCAGCAGACTAGCGGGAGGAAGAGGAGAGACCCAGTACTTC
>NA|TRBV25-1|NA|TRBJ2-1|13
CASRDTPRGEQFF
TGTGCCAGCCGGGACACCCCTCGGGGTGAGCAGTTCTTC
>NA|TRBV6-1|NA|TRBJ2-7|13
CAIERDLGDEQYF
TGTGCCATCGAAAGGGACTTGGGGGACGAGCAGTACTTC
>TRBD2|TRBV28|NA|TRBJ2-3|18
CASRSYLAGGISTDTQYF
TGTGCCAGCAGATCGTACCTAGCGGGGGGGATAAGCACAGATACGCAGTATTTT
>TRBD1|TRBV7-2|NA|TRBJ2-1|14
CASSLGGTGNEQFF
TGTGCCAGCAGCTTAGGAGGGACAGGGAATGAGCAGTTCTTC
>NA|TRBV5-1|many|TRBJ2-2|14
CASSLGWDTGELFF
TGCGCCAGCAGCCTCGGCTGGGACACCGGGGAGCTGTTTTTT
>NA|TRBV29-1|once|TRBJ1-1|13
CSVLGGSSTEAFF
TGCAGCGTTCTGGGAGGGAGCAGTACTGAAGCTTTCTTT
>TRBD1|TRBV2|many|TRBJ1-1|15
CASSEDRGRKTEAFF
TGTGCCAGCAGTGAAGACAGGGGGCGAAAAACTGAAGCTTTCTTT
>NA|TRBV7-9|many|TRBJ1-2|13
CASSLIGGYGYTF
TGTGCCAGCAGCTTAATCGGTGGCTATGGCTACACCTTC
>NA|TRBV4-3|many|TRBJ2-7|15
CASSQVGTGLYEQYF
TGCGCCAGCAGCCAAGTAGGGACCGGGCTGTACGAGCAGTACTTC
>NA|TRBV6-2/TRBV6-3|medium-sized|TRBJ2-2|13
CASSERTDGELFF
TGTGCCAGCAGTGAAAGGACGGACGGGGAGCTGTTTTTT
>TRBD1|TRBV10-3|many|TRBJ2-5|16
CAIKASTGKDLETQYF
TGTGCCATCAAAGCCTCGACAGGGAAAGATTTGGAGACCCAGTACTTC
>NA|TRBV19|NA|TRBJ1-5|14
CASSRGHPELPQHF
TGTGCCAGTAGTAGGGGACACCCCGAATTGCCCCAGCATTTT
>NA|TRBV29-1|many|TRBJ1-2|12
CSVETQNYGYTF
TGCAGCGTTGAGACGCAAAACTATGGCTACACCTTC
>TRBD1|TRBV19|many|TRBJ2-3|17
CASSISRTGPSTDTQYF
TGTGCCAGTAGTATATCGAGGACAGGGCCTAGCACAGATACGCAGTATTTT
>NA|TRBV6-2/TRBV6-3|many|TRBJ2-3|12
CASSNDDPGLRF
TGTGCCAGCAGCAACGACGATCCGGGACTCCGTTTT
>TRBD2|TRBV9|NA|TRBJ2-5|15
CASSVEEREGETQYF
TGTGCCAGCAGCGTAGAGGAGCGGGAGGGGGAGACCCAGTACTTC
>TRBD1|TRBV20-1|NA|TRBJ1-2|13
CSAIDRGDYGYTF
TGCAGTGCTATTGACAGGGGAGACTATGGCTACACCTTC
>TRBD2|TRBV12-3/TRBV12-4|few|TRBJ2-3|15
CASSGGLAGTDTQYF
TGTGCCAGCAGTGGGGGACTAGCGGGCACAGATACGCAGTATTTT
>NA|TRBV6-1|many|TRBJ2-7|15
CASSEAGGPSYEQYF
TGTGCCAGCAGTGAAGCCGGGGGGCCGAGCTACGAGCAGTACTTC
>NA|TRBV28|NA|TRBJ2-2|16
CASSLIRHRNTGELFF
TGTGCCAGCAGTTTAATCCGACACCGGAACACCGGGGAGCTGTTTTTT
>NA|TRBV5-1|many|TRBJ1-4|15
CASSSTSGSYEKLFF
TGCGCCAGCAGCTCGACCTCTGGGTCATATGAAAAACTGTTTTTT
>TRBD2|TRBV10-2|NA|TRBJ2-2|15
CASSNSGRGPGELFF
TGCGCCAGCAGTAACAGCGGGAGGGGTCCCGGGGAGCTGTTTTTT
>NA|TRBV2|many|TRBJ2-5|13
CASRRREQETQYF
TGTGCCAGCAGGCGGAGGGAACAAGAGACCCAGTACTTC
>NA|TRBV7-2|many|TRBJ2-1|17
CASSLGIARSTYNEQFF
TGTGCCAGCAGCTTAGGGATTGCGCGGAGCACCTACAATGAGCAGTTCTTC
>NA|TRBV5-1|many|TRBJ2-2|15
CATYPGHQNTGELFF
TGCGCCACCTATCCGGGACACCAGAACACCGGGGAGCTGTTTTTT
>TRBD1|TRBV14|NA|TRBJ1-2|18
CATARLFEDRGGNYGYTF
TGTGCCACCGCTAGGTTGTTCGAGGACAGGGGAGGCAACTATGGCTACACCTTC
>NA|TRBV12-3/TRBV12-4|many|TRBJ1-5|12
CASSLGGQPQHF
TGTGCCAGCAGTTTAGGGGGACAGCCCCAGCATTTT
>NA|TRBV7-2|many|TRBJ2-3|14
CASSPGLSTDTQYF
TGTGCCAGCAGCCCGGGACTTTCTACAGATACGCAGTATTTT
>TRBD1|TRBV28|medium-sized|TRBJ1-1|13
CASTGQVNTEAFF
TGTGCCAGCACGGGACAGGTGAACACTGAAGCTTTCTTT
>NA|TRBV20-1|many|TRBJ2-3|15
CSARAGFTSTDTQYF
TGCAGTGCCCGGGCGGGGTTCACTAGCACAGATACGCAGTATTTT
>TRBD2|TRBV5-1|NA|TRBJ2-1|15
CASSAGLAGVDEQFF
TGCGCCAGCAGCGCGGGACTAGCGGGAGTCGATGAGCAGTTCTTC
>TRBD1|TRBV28|many|TRBJ2-5|14
CASSLRTGRETQYF
TGTGCCAGCAGTTTACGGACAGGGAGGGAGACCCAGTACTTC
>TRBD1|TRBV20-1|NA|TRBJ1-3|17
CSARDPGQGAFGNTIYF
TGCAGTGCTAGAGATCCTGGACAGGGGGCCTTTGGAAACACCATATATTTT
>NA|TRBV28|many|TRBJ2-7|14
CASGLFQAPYEQYF
TGTGCCAGCGGTCTCTTTCAAGCCCCCTACGAGCAGTACTTC
>TRBD1|TRBV29-1|many|TRBJ1-4|14
CSVTDRDGNEKLFF
TGCAGCGTCACCGACAGGGATGGGAATGAAAAACTGTTTTTT
>NA|TRBV7-2|many|TRBJ2-2|17
CASSSPQGGLNTGELFF
TGTGCCAGCAGTTCCCCTCAGGGCGGTCTGAACACCGGGGAGCTGTTTTTT
>NA|TRBV28|few|TRBJ1-4|12
CASKPEKEKLFF
TGTGCCAGCAAGCCAGAAAAAGAAAAACTGTTTTTT
>NA|TRBV28|NA|TRBJ2-1|13
CASRGGPGNERFF
TGTGCCAGCAGGGGGGGCCCTGGGAATGAGCGGTTCTTC
>TRBD2|TRBV6-2/TRBV6-3|few|TRBJ2-1|16
CASSEEASGRRHEQFF
TGTGCCAGCAGTGAAGAGGCTAGCGGGAGAAGGCATGAGCAGTTCTTC
>NA|TRBV4-2|NA|TRBJ1-1|14
CASSHLQGNTEAFF
TGTGCCAGCAGCCACTTACAGGGGAACACTGAAGCTTTCTTT
>NA|TRBV28|NA|TRBJ1-3|15
CATTDSILSGNTIYF
TGTGCCACGACGGACAGCATCCTCTCTGGAAACACCATATATTTT
>TRBD1|TRBV9|many|TRBJ2-7|15
CASSPGTGGTYEQYF
TGTGCCAGCAGCCCAGGGACAGGGGGCACCTACGAGCAGTACTTC
>TRBD2|TRBV5-6|NA|TRBJ2-7|13
CASRGGGTLEQYF
TGTGCCAGCCGGGGGGGGGGAACCCTGGAGCAGTACTTC
>NA|TRBV12-3/TRBV12-4|many|TRBJ1-5|13
CASSPILAQPQHF
TGTGCCAGCAGTCCCATACTGGCTCAGCCCCAGCATTTT
>NA|TRBV28|many|TRBJ2-2|13
CASSLLGTGELFF
TGTGCCAGCAGTTTACTAGGAACCGGGGAGCTGTTTTTT